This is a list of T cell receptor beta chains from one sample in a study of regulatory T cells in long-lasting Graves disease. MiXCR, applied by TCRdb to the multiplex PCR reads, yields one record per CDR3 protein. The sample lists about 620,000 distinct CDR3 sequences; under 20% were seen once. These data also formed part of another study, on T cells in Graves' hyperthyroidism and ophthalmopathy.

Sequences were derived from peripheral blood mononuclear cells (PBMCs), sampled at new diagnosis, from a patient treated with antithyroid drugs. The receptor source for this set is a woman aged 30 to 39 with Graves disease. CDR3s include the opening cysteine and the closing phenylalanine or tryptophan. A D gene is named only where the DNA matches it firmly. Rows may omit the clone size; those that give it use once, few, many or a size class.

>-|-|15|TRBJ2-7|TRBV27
TGTGCCAGCAGTTTAGAGACCGGGACAACCTACGAGCAGTACTTC
CASSLETGTTYEQYF
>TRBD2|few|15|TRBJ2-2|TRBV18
TGTGCCAGCTCACCCCCTAGCGGGAGGACCGGGGAGCTGTTTTTT
CASSPPSGRTGELFF
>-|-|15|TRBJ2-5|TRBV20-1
TGCAGTGCTAGAGAAAGGGCCAGGCCTCCAGAGACCCAGTACTTC
CSARERARPPETQYF
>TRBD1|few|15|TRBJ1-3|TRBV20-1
TGCAGTGCTCCTGGACAGGCGGGCTCTGGAAACACCATATATTTT
CSAPGQAGSGNTIYF
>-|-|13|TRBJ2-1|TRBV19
TGTGCCAGTAGTGAGACCGCACTGAGACCGCAGTTCTTC
CASSETALRPQFF
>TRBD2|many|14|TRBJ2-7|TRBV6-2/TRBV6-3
TGTGCCAGCAGACGGACTAGCCTCCCCGGCGAGCAGTACTTC
CASRRTSLPGEQYF
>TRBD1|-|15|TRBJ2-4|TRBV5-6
TGTGCCAGCAGCCCCGGACAGGGGGGTTCGAACATTCAGTACTTC
CASSPGQGGSNIQYF
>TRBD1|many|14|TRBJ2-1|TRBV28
TGTGCCAGCAGTTCCCGGGACAGGGTCAATGAGCAGTTCTTC
CASSSRDRVNEQFF
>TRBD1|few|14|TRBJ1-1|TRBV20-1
TGCAGTGCAAGACAGGGATCCATGAACACTGAAGCTTTCTTT
CSARQGSMNTEAFF
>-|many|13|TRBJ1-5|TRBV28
TGTGCCAGCAGTTTACCTGACAGGCCCCCAGGGCATTTT
CASSLPDRPPGHF
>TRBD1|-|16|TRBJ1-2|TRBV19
TGTGCCAGTATACCGGGACAGGGTGGGAATGGCTATGGCTACACCTTC
CASIPGQGGNGYGYTF
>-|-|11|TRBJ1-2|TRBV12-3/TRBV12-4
TGTGCCCGTCTAGGTGGTGTAGGCTACACCTTC
CARLGGVGYTF
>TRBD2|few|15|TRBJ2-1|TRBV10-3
TGTGCCATCGGGATAGCGGGTAGCTCCTACAATGAGCAGTTCTTC
CAIGIAGSSYNEQFF
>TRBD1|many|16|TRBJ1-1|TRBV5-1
TGCGCCAGCAGCTTGGAGGGGGCTAATTTGAACACTGAAGCTTTCTTT
CASSLEGANLNTEAFF
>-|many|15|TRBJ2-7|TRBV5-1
TGCGCCAGCAGCTTGGCGGCAGGGGCCCCGTTCGAGCAGTACTTC
CASSLAAGAPFEQYF
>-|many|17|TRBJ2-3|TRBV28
TGTGCCAGCAGGGCTCGGCGCGGGTCGAGCATGGCAGATACGCAGTATTTT
CASRARRGSSMADTQYF
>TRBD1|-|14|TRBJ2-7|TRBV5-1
TGCGCCAGCAGCTTGGGGACAGGGAGTGACGAGCAGTACTTC
CASSLGTGSDEQYF
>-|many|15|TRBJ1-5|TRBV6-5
TGTGCCAGCAGTTACTCCTCTAGAGGGGTCGGGCCCCAGCATTTT
CASSYSSRGVGPQHF
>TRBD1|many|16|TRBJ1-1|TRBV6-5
TGTGCCAGCAGTTACTCGTTGGGACAGCCGAACACTGAAGCTTTCTTT
CASSYSLGQPNTEAFF
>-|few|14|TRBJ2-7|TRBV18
TGTGCCAGCTCATCCGGGCAGGGGAGCCACGAGCAGTACTTC
CASSSGQGSHEQYF
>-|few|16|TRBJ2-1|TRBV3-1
TGTGCCAGCAGCCAAGACGTCGGGGTCGGAGTCGATGAGCAGTTCTTC
CASSQDVGVGVDEQFF
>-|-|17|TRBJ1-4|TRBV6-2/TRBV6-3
TGTGCCAGCAGTTACCCGACAAAGTTTGGAAATAATGAAAAACTGTTTTTT
CASSYPTKFGNNEKLFF
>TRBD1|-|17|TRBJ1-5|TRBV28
TGTGCCAGCAGTTTGGTACAGGGGGCCGTGTGGAATCAGCCCCAGCATTTT
CASSLVQGAVWNQPQHF
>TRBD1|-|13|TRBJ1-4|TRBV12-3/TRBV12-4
TGTGCCAGCAAAGTTGCGGGACAGAGAAGACTGTTTTTT
CASKVAGQRRLFF
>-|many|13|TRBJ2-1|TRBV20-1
TGCAGTGCTAGTTTCCTCTCCTACAATGAGCAGTTCTTC
CSASFLSYNEQFF
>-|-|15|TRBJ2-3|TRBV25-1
TGTGCCAGCAGTTACTTGGGCGATAGCACAGATACGCAGTATTTT
CASSYLGDSTDTQYF
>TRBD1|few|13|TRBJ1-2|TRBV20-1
TGCAGTGCTAGACGGACAGGGATCTATGGCTACACCTTC
CSARRTGIYGYTF
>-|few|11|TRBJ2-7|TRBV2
TGTGCCAGCAGTAATTGGGGCCAGCAGTACTTC
CASSNWGQQYF
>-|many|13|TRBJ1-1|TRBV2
TGTGCCAGCAGGAAGAAGATGAACACTGAAGCTTTCTTT
CASRKKMNTEAFF